The clone carrying this TCR beta chain was detected ten times or more. Its target is not known. This sample is part of a study of metastatic and nonmetastatic thyroid tumors. Notes on the study in general: In blood and tumor, TCR beta diversity was reportedly significantly higher in malignant thyroid tumors than in benign nodules.

All patients were treatment-naive before thyroid surgery. From germline, CDR1 is KGHSH and CDR2 LQKENI. CDR3 length equals 11 residues. With 6 bases removed from V and 5 bases from J, the gap between germline ends came to 7 bases. From the PCR reads, TCRdb re-called clones with MiXCR. Among around 50,000 clones listed, over 20% were seen once. The J gene is TRBJ2-5, the V gene TRBV18; D unresolved. Specimen: blood. This TCR was sampled from a male donor with papillary thyroid cancer or a benign thyroid nodule (not recorded which). Some clones in this sample may be carry-over from other donors' samples. CDR3 residues: CASSHEETQYF. CDR3 DNA sequence: TGTGCCAGCTCCCATGAGGAGACCCAGTACTTC. Full variable domain (outside the CDR3, taken from reference TRBV18 and TRBJ2-5): NAGVMQNPRHLVRRRGQEARLRCSPMKGHSHVYWYRQLPEEGLKFMVYLQKENIIDESGMPKERFSAEFPKEGPSILRIQQVVRGDSAAYFCASSHEETQYFGPGTRLLVL.